Detailed here is one T cell receptor (beta chain). Its matching antigen is unknown. Sequenced by immunoSEQ multiplex PCR; TCRdb stores in-frame clones only, minus some. The table has approximately 360,000 clones, around 82% seen once. This CDR3 is 15 amino acids long. The germline V gene encodes CDR1 SEHNR and CDR2 FQNEAQ (reference sequence). The V and J ends lost 3 bases and 0 bases respectively, with 11 bases between them. Treatment reported: roughly 19 received Ad26.COV2.S at low or high dose, single or two shots; about 5 received placebo; per-sample allocation not given. Vaccine and placebo recipients were sampled on day 63 after the first injection. Immunization relied on an Ad26 vector, which expressed Wuhan-strain SARS-CoV-2 spike. The data are from a study of Ad26.COV2.S vaccination and SARS-CoV-2 variants. Study context: Donor joined the COV1001 Ad26.COV2.S trial arm. Ad26.COV2.S given intramuscularly, once or twice 56 days apart.

General observations from the study: Among vaccine recipients, spike-specific TCR breadth exceeded that of placebo recipients.

The sequence derives from a person aged 18-60 years who received the Ad26.COV2.S COVID-19 vaccine or a placebo. The gene calls are TRBV7-9 and TRBJ2-5; tentatively, D is TRBD1 (6 bases). The sample was peripheral blood, taken in a trial of Ad26.COV2.S vaccine versus placebo. The CDR3 loop reads CASSLTQGYQETQYF. The CDR3 coding sequence is TGTGCCAGCAGCTTGACCCAGGGGTACCAAGAGACCCAGTACTTC.